The rows below give T cell receptor beta chains drawn from one sample of a study of blood T cell repertoires in COVID-19. Repertoires were generated with immunoSEQ multiplex PCR, while TCRdb's copy carries only in-frame clones and drops some. The profile shows about 130,000 clones, around 86% of them singletons. The sequencing sample was made of peripheral blood. The source is a man older than 75 with active or convalescent COVID-19. Both conserved end residues are part of each CDR3. A D gene is named only where the DNA matches it firmly. Size is omitted from some rows. Given values are once, few, many or a class for expanded clones.

d_call j_call clone_size v_call cdr3_nt cdr3_aa
TRBD1 TRBJ2-7 NA TRBV6-4 TGTGCCAGCAGGCAAGACAGGGTGGACGAGCAGTACTTC CASRQDRVDEQYF
NA TRBJ1-5 NA TRBV6-5 TGTGCCAGCAGTTACTCGAGGAATAGCAATCAGCCCCAGCATTTT CASSYSRNSNQPQHF
NA TRBJ2-2 NA TRBV18 TGTGCCAGCTCACCACCGCGTTCAGGGAACACCGGGGAGCTGTTTTTT CASSPPRSGNTGELFF
TRBD1 TRBJ1-3 NA TRBV27 TGTGCCAGCAGTTCCTCGGGACAGGGGGTGGGAAACACCATATATTTT CASSSSGQGVGNTIYF
TRBD1 TRBJ1-2 NA TRBV2 TGTGCCAGCAGGGGACAGGGGAGCTATGGCTACACCTTC CASRGQGSYGYTF
TRBD2 TRBJ2-2 NA TRBV7-6 TGTGCCAGCAGCTTAGTCCCTAGCGGGATGAACACCGGGGAGCTGTTTTTT CASSLVPSGMNTGELFF
TRBD2 TRBJ2-1 once TRBV7-6 TGTGCCAGCAGCTTAAGGGGTAGCGGGGACCCCTGGGATGAGCAGTTCTTC CASSLRGSGDPWDEQFF
TRBD2 TRBJ2-7 NA TRBV28 TGTGCCAGCAGACTTAGCGGGGGGGAAAGCTACGAGCAGTACTTC CASRLSGGESYEQYF
TRBD1 TRBJ1-1 NA TRBV28 TGTGCCAGCAGTTACCCGGGACAGGGTGATGACACTGAAGCTTTCTTT CASSYPGQGDDTEAFF
TRBD2 TRBJ2-3 NA TRBV15 TGTGCCACCAGCAGAGGACCTCCAGGCAGTAGCGGGAGGGCCGGGGCAGCAGATACGCAGTATTTT CATSRGPPGSSGRAGAADTQYF
NA TRBJ2-1 few TRBV12-3/TRBV12-4 TGTGCCAGCGGGGGGAGCTCCTACAATGAGCAGTTCTTC CASGGSSYNEQFF
NA TRBJ1-1 NA TRBV9 TGTGCCAGCAGCGTAGGATCAGAGAGGGATATGAACACTGAAGCTTTCTTT CASSVGSERDMNTEAFF
TRBD1 TRBJ1-2 NA TRBV5-1 TGCGCCAGCAGCTCGGGACAGTCTTTACTCTATGGCTACACCTTC CASSSGQSLLYGYTF
TRBD1 TRBJ1-5 NA TRBV19 TGTGCCAGTAGTATCGATCTTATCTCTTATCGTGGGACAGCTAATCAGCCCCAGCATTTT CASSIDLISYRGTANQPQHF
TRBD1 TRBJ1-2 once TRBV2 TGTGCCAGCAATCTCTTCCCCGACAGGGGATTTGGCTACACCTTC CASNLFPDRGFGYTF
NA TRBJ1-4 once TRBV10-3 TGTGCCATCAGTGAGGGGACTACTAATGAAAAACTGTTTTTT CAISEGTTNEKLFF
NA TRBJ1-2 NA TRBV10-2 TGCGCCAGCAGAGAGACAGGATCGAACTATGGCTACACCTTC CASRETGSNYGYTF
TRBD1 TRBJ2-7 NA TRBV19 TGTGCCAGCTCCGGGACAGGGGTGTCGTACGAGCAGTACTTC CASSGTGVSYEQYF
NA TRBJ1-5 few TRBV11-2 TGTGCCAGCAGTTTTAGAAGCGGCGGAGATCAGCCCCAGCATTTT CASSFRSGGDQPQHF
TRBD1 TRBJ2-5 NA TRBV7-3 TGTGCCAGCAGCCTGGGCTGGGACAGAGAGACCCAGTACTTC CASSLGWDRETQYF
TRBD1 TRBJ1-2 NA TRBV6-5 TGTGCCAGCAGTCCGGGACAGGTTGCTGGCTACACCTTC CASSPGQVAGYTF
TRBD2 TRBJ2-1 NA TRBV27 TGTGCCAGCAAAAGGGCTAGCGGGTTTGACAATGAGCAGTTCTTC CASKRASGFDNEQFF
NA TRBJ2-7 NA TRBV7-9 TGTGCCAGCAGCCTGACAGCGACCCTCTACGAGCAGTACTTC CASSLTATLYEQYF
TRBD1 TRBJ1-1 once TRBV5-1 TGCGCCAGCAGCTTGGGAGGGACAGGGGGTATAGCTTTCTTT CASSLGGTGGIAFF
TRBD1 TRBJ2-5 once TRBV5-1 TGCGCCAGCAGCATCGGGACAGGGGGCGACGAGACCCAGTACTTC CASSIGTGGDETQYF
TRBD1 TRBJ1-5 NA TRBV18 TGTGCCAGCTCACCATTACAGGGGAATAGCAATCAGCCCCAGCATTTT CASSPLQGNSNQPQHF
TRBD2 TRBJ2-4 NA TRBV4-2 TGTGCCAGCAGCCAAGATCCCGGCGGGGGAGTTTCCCAAAACATTCAGTACTTC CASSQDPGGGVSQNIQYF
NA TRBJ2-2 NA TRBV7-2 TGTGCCAGCAGCCGTCGCACCGGGGAGCTGTTTTTT CASSRRTGELFF
TRBD1 TRBJ1-5 NA TRBV2 TGTGCCAGCGATACAGGGGGGCTATTTCAGCCCCAGCATTTT CASDTGGLFQPQHF
NA TRBJ1-6 few TRBV30 TGTGCCCTGGACGCGCAGGGTGAAGGGTCACCCCTCCACTTT CALDAQGEGSPLHF
TRBD1 TRBJ2-5 NA TRBV7-9 TGTGCCAGCAGCAACGATCGGACAGGGGGCAAAGAGACCCAGTACTTC CASSNDRTGGKETQYF
TRBD2 TRBJ2-3 NA TRBV30 TGTGCCTGGAGTGTACGGGGGGGCGTTACGCAGTATTTT CAWSVRGGVTQYF
NA TRBJ1-6 NA TRBV2 TGTGCCAGCAGTGCCCAGGGTTCAATGGGCTCACCCCTCCACTTT CASSAQGSMGSPLHF
NA TRBJ2-6 NA TRBV9 TGTGCCAGCAGCGACCAGACCGGACTGCTCCGAGGGGCCAACGTCCTGACTTTC CASSDQTGLLRGANVLTF
NA TRBJ2-5 NA TRBV30 TGTGCCTGGAGGTCCGAGTGGGAGACCCAGTACTTC CAWRSEWETQYF
TRBD2 TRBJ2-2 NA TRBV10-3 TGTGCCATCAGGGGGAAGCGGGAGGTGGCCACCGGGGAGCTGTTTTTT CAIRGKREVATGELFF
NA TRBJ2-1 few TRBV29-1 TGCAGCGCCTCGTCACGAGCCGGAGGTGACAATGAGCAGTTCTTC CSASSRAGGDNEQFF
TRBD2 TRBJ2-5 NA TRBV19 TGTGCCAGTAGTATACCTGGCGGGGGGGTAGGAGAGACCCAGTACTTC CASSIPGGGVGETQYF
TRBD1 TRBJ1-6 few TRBV7-9 TGTGCCAGCAGCCCTTGGCAGGGGGCGGTCAATAATTCACCCCTCCACTTT CASSPWQGAVNNSPLHF
TRBD2 TRBJ2-3 NA TRBV7-3 TGTGCCAGCAGCTTAACAGGGGGACTAGCTTCGGGAGATACGCAGTATTTT CASSLTGGLASGDTQYF
NA TRBJ1-1 NA TRBV7-9 TGTGCCAGCAGCTTAGTGATCCGAGCCCGGGCTTTCTTT CASSLVIRARAFF
NA TRBJ2-1 once TRBV4-3 TGCGCCAGCAGCCACTCCCAGGGCGGGGATTACAATGAGCAGTTCTTC CASSHSQGGDYNEQFF